These T cell receptor beta chains were read from a single sample in a study of CD8 T cells in ankylosing spondylitis. One entry per CDR3 protein results from TCRdb running MiXCR on the 5' RACE reads. The data contain some 150,000 distinct CDR3 sequences, roughly 44% of them seen just once; the ten biggest clones take up 13% to 15%. The sequencing input was synovial fluid, either unsorted or a sorted T cell fraction (not recorded which). These TCRs come from a male donor with ankylosing spondylitis. CDR3s include the opening cysteine and the closing phenylalanine or tryptophan. A D gene is named only where the DNA matches it firmly. The size entry is marked missing in some rows and otherwise reads once, few, many or a size class.

>-|TRBJ2-1|-|TRBV20-1
TGCAGTGCTAGAAAGAGAGGGTTATACAATGAGCAGTTCTTC
CSARKRGLYNEQFF
>-|TRBJ1-4|-|TRBV7-9
TGTGCCAGCAGCTTAGGAGGAGGGACAACTAATGAAAAACTGTTTTTT
CASSLGGGTTNEKLFF
>many|TRBJ2-2|-|TRBV3-1
TGTGCCAGCAGCCCCTCCCAGAACGCGAACACCGGGGAGCTGTTTTTT
CASSPSQNANTGELFF
>-|TRBJ2-7|-|TRBV5-1
TGCGCCAGCAGCCCCCCCGACAGCTACGAGCAGTACTTC
CASSPPDSYEQYF
>few|TRBJ2-3|TRBD2|TRBV20-1
TGCAGTGCTAGTGAGCGGGGGGGCACAGATACGCAGTATTTT
CSASERGGTDTQYF
>-|TRBJ1-1|-|TRBV10-3
TGTGCCATCAGTGTGAAGGGGTGGATTACTGAAGCTTTCTTT
CAISVKGWITEAFF
>few|TRBJ1-1|TRBD1|TRBV3-1
TGTGCCAGCAGCCCCGGGACAGTAGAAGCTTTCTTT
CASSPGTVEAFF
>-|TRBJ1-1|TRBD1|TRBV5-1
TGCGCCAGCAGCCCACGGACAGGGGCATCGAACACTGAAGCTTTCTTT
CASSPRTGASNTEAFF
>-|TRBJ1-3|-|TRBV30
TGTGCCGGGATTTTTGCCGGGTTCTCTGGAAACACCATATATTTT
CAGIFAGFSGNTIYF
>medium-sized|TRBJ2-2|-|TRBV24-1
TGTGCCACCAGTGATACTAGGGGTAATGCCGGGGAGCTGTTTTTT
CATSDTRGNAGELFF
>-|TRBJ2-1|TRBD1|TRBV12-3/TRBV12-4
TGTGCCAGCACTCCACAGGGGGGCAACAATGAGCAGTTCTTC
CASTPQGGNNEQFF
>few|TRBJ2-1|-|TRBV4-2
TGTGCCAGCAGCCAACCCACCCTGCCCATAGCAGCCACCTACAATGAGCAGTTCTTC
CASSQPTLPIAATYNEQFF
>few|TRBJ2-2|TRBD1|TRBV9
TGTGCCAGCAGCTGGGACAGCACCGATCGGGAGCTGTTTTTT
CASSWDSTDRELFF
>few|TRBJ2-7|TRBD1|TRBV18
TGTGCCAGCTCACCAGAGGGACAGCATATCTACGAGCAGTACTTC
CASSPEGQHIYEQYF
>few|TRBJ1-1|-|TRBV7-9
TGTGCCAGCAGCGCACCACTCACCGGCCTTGAAGCTTTCTTT
CASSAPLTGLEAFF
>once|TRBJ1-5|-|TRBV28
TGTGCCAGCAGTTTATTTGCGACACACGACATATTTAGCAATCAGCCCCAGCATTTT
CASSLFATHDIFSNQPQHF
>-|TRBJ2-7|-|TRBV12-3/TRBV12-4
TGTGCCAGCAGTTTCCACCCGTTCCTGTGGTTGCGTCCCTACGAGCAGTACTTC
CASSFHPFLWLRPYEQYF
>-|TRBJ2-7|-|TRBV6-1
TGTGCCAGCAGTGAAGGTCTTGGGACGAACTACGAGCAGTACTTC
CASSEGLGTNYEQYF
>-|TRBJ2-1|-|TRBV6-5
TGTGCCAGCAGTTATAGCCAGGGGAACTACAATGAGCAGTTCTTC
CASSYSQGNYNEQFF
>few|TRBJ1-4|TRBD1|TRBV4-1
TGCGCCAGCAGCCAAGGCCCGACAGGGATTAATGAAAAACTGTTTTTT
CASSQGPTGINEKLFF
>-|TRBJ1-1|TRBD1|TRBV7-4
TGTGCCAGCAGCTCCCAAGGGGGCGAAATCACTGAAGCTTTCTTT
CASSSQGGEITEAFF
>many|TRBJ2-7|TRBD2|TRBV29-1
TGCAGCGTTGTAGGGGTACTAGCGGGAGCCAAAAGGGATAACTACGAGCAGTACTTC
CSVVGVLAGAKRDNYEQYF
>many|TRBJ2-1|TRBD2|TRBV7-3
TGTGCCAGCAGCTTAACGACTAGCGGCGCTGAGCAGTTCTTC
CASSLTTSGAEQFF
>once|TRBJ2-5|-|TRBV7-8
TGTGCCAGCAGTCCACTGTTGGGGAAACTCCAAGAGACCCAGTACTTC
CASSPLLGKLQETQYF
>-|TRBJ2-7|TRBD1|TRBV7-9
TGTGCCAGCAGCCCGGCTCGGACAGGGGGCTCTTACGAGCAGTACTTC
CASSPARTGGSYEQYF